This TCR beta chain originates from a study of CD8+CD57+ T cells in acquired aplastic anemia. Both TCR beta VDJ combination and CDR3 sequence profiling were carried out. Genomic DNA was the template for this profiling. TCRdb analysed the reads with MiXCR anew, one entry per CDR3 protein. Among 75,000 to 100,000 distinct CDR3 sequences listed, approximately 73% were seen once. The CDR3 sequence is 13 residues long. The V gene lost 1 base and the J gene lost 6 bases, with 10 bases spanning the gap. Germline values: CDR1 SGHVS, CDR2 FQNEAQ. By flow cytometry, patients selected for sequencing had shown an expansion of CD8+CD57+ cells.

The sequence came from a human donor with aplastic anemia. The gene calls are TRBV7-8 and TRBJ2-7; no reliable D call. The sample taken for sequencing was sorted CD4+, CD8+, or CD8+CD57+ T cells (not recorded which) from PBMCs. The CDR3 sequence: CASSLGRSREQYF. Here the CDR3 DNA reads TGTGCCAGCAGCTTAGGAAGGAGTCGCGAGCAGTACTTC.